This TCR beta chain derives from a study of siplizumab effects on memory and regulatory T cells. Study information: The mixed lymphocyte reactions, run in pairs, contained siplizumab at about 0.96 ug/mL or no drug.

Coculturing at 37°C lasted 5 to 6 days for the mixed lymphocyte reaction cells. This clone is categorized as medium-sized (0.01 to 0.1%). Its antigen is currently unknown. Each sample had 95,000 to 100,000 TCR templates assayed. Sequencing was performed with immunoSEQ multiplex PCR; in TCRdb, only in-frame clones are kept and a portion is missing. The sample yields over 15,000 clones, under 50% seen once. Germline V lookup: CDR1 KGHSH, CDR2 LQKENI. The CDR3 has 16 amino acids. V lost 1 base, J lost 3 bases, and 12 bases lay in between. The gene calls are TRBV18 and TRBJ2-2; D remains ambiguous. Sequencing input: CFSE-low (dividing) CD4+ T cells sorted from an allogeneic mixed lymphocyte reaction. The sequence was collected from a human donor in good health; the cells came from an allogeneic mixed lymphocyte reaction. CDR3 sequence: CASSPRGLGYTGELFF. CDR3 DNA: TGTGCCAGCTCACCACGGGGTCTCGGGTACACCGGGGAGCTGTTTTTT.